This T cell receptor (beta chain) was identified in a study of tumor-infiltrating lymphocytes in primary liver carcinoma. Study summary: Staging of the tumors gave T1-T3 N0M0, with widths of roughly 4 to 11 cm. Overall study results and limits: Tumor region pairs showed greater overlap than either tumor-adjacent or tumor-blood pairs did.

The researchers produced TCR beta cDNA from 500 to 550 ng total RNA with a constant-region primer. TCR beta libraries came from three nested multiplex PCR rounds using slightly modified ARM-PCR. Forward primers for TRBV1-TRBV30 and a C-beta reverse primer served the first two PCR rounds, at around 9 cycles each. TCRdb called the multiplex PCR reads again in MiXCR, with one record for every CDR3 protein. The sample lists a few hundred thousand distinct CDR3 sequences, roughly 60% occurring once. This clonotype was detected a few times. Its cognate antigen is unknown. The CDR3 totals 14 residues. Deletions cut 5 bases from V and 0 bases from J, with 12 bases between. Germline values: CDR1 GTSNPN, CDR2 SVGIG (reference sequence). Germline DNA was also extracted, with blood RNA taken from unsorted whole blood. Those patients suffered from chronic HBV infection and were treatment-naive. The researchers drew 3.5 to 5 milliliters of peripheral blood before surgery.

The sequencing input was peripheral blood. The rearrangement joins TRBV30 to TRBJ2-3; D may be TRBD1 (6 bases). The origin of this receptor is a woman aged 30 to 39 with primary liver carcinoma and hepatitis B virus infection. The CDR3 sequence: CAWGTLPSTDTQYF. CDR3 nucleotides: TGTGCCTGGGGGACACTTCCAAGCACAGATACGCAGTATTTT. Filled out from reference TRBV30 and TRBJ2-3, the complete variable domain reads SQTIHQWPATLVQPVGSPLSLECTVEGTSNPNLYWYRQAAGRGLQLLFYSVGIGQISSEVPQNLSASRPQDRQFILSSKKLLLSDSGFYLCAWGTLPSTDTQYFGPGTRLTVL.